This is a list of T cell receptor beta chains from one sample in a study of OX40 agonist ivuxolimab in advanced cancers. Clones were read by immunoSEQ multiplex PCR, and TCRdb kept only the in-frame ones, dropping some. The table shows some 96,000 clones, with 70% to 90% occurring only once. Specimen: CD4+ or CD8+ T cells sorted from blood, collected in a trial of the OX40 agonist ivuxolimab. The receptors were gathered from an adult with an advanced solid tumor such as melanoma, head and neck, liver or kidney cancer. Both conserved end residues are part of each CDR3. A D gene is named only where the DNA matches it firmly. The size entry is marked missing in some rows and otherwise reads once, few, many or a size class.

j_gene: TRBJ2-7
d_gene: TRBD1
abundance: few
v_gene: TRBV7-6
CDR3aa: CASSLGVSGTGDYEQYF
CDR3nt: TGTGCCAGCAGCTTAGGGGTATCCGGGACAGGGGACTACGAGCAGTACTTC

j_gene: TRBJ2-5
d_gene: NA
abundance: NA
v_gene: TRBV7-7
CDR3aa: CASSPDWETQYF
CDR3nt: TGTGCCAGCAGCCCGGATTGGGAGACCCAGTACTTC

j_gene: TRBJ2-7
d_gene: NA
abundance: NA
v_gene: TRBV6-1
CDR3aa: CASCTGTGEQYF
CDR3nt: TGTGCCAGCTGCACAGGGACGGGCGAGCAGTACTTC

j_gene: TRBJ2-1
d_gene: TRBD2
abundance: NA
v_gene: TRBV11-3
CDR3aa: CASSGTSGSNEQFF
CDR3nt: TGTGCCAGCTCCGGGACTAGCGGATCCAATGAGCAGTTCTTC

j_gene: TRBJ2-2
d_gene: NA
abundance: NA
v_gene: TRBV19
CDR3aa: CASRAGGNTGELFF
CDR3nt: TGTGCCAGTAGGGCCGGAGGGAACACCGGGGAGCTGTTTTTT

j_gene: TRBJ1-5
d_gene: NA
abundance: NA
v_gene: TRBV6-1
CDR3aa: CASSEGTRNRRGNQPQHF
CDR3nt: TGTGCCAGCAGTGAAGGAACCCGGAATCGGAGGGGCAATCAGCCCCAGCATTTT

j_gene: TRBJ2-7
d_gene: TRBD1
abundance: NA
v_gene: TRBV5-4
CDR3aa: CASSLARGPYSYEQYF
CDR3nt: TGTGCCAGCAGCTTGGCAAGGGGGCCATACTCCTACGAGCAGTACTTC

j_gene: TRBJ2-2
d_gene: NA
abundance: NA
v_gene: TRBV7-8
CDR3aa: CASSLVFRNTGELFF
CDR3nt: TGTGCCAGCAGCTTAGTTTTTCGGAACACCGGGGAGCTGTTTTTT

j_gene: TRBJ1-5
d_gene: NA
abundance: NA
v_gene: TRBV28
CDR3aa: CASRESGQIFNQPQHF
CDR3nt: TGTGCCAGCAGGGAGAGCGGACAGATTTTCAATCAGCCCCAGCATTTT

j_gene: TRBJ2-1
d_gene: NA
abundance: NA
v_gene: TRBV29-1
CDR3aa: CSVVRGPNEQFF
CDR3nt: TGCAGCGTCGTCCGGGGCCCTAATGAGCAGTTCTTC